This TCR beta chain was sequenced in a study of shared clonotypes between healthy human individuals. The CDR3 extends over 11 amino acids. V was pared by 2 bases and J by 9 bases, with 8 bases between. Germline CDR1 and CDR2: SGHRS and YFSETQ. In regard to this clone: No antigen is known for it.

Whole-study results and caveats: Relative to clonotypes present in all four donors, those not shared had lower generation probabilities.

Study donors comprised healthy, HIV-negative adults devoid of recent acute infection or vaccination. Over several immunoSEQ plates, each subset's genomic DNA was distributed in even portions. Only in-frame clones appear in the TCRdb table, and some are missing; sequencing was by immunoSEQ multiplex PCR. The top ten clones hold 0.13% of a sample with millions of clones, roughly 94% of them seen once. The specimen sequenced was naive CD4+ T cells sorted from blood. Indicated subset: CD45RA+ positively selected. This chain connects TRBV5-1 to TRBJ1-1; D not certain. This TCR was recovered from a man aged 18 to 35 in good health. The CDR3, as DNA: TGCGCCAGCAGCTTAAGGAGGAAAGCTTTCTTT. Its protein product is CASSLRRKAFF.